These 2 T cell receptor beta chains share one sample of origin, sequenced in a study of CD8+CD57+ T cells in acquired aplastic anemia. Both TCR beta VDJ combination and CDR3 sequence profiling were carried out. Genomic DNA was the template for this profiling. Each CDR3 protein is one row after TCRdb ran MiXCR on the reads. The data hold some 120,000 distinct CDR3 sequences, with 40% to 60% observed a single time. Sequenced: sorted CD4+, CD8+, or CD8+CD57+ T cells (not recorded which) from PBMCs. The origin of the receptors is a human donor in good health, serving as a control.

This clonotype was counted a single time. V and J are TRBV29-1 and TRBJ2-7, with D unclear. This CDR3 has 11 residues. V was pared by 7 bases and J by 7 bases, with 14 bases between. Germline CDR1 and CDR2: SQVTM and ANQGSEA. CDR3: CSAVDPREQYF. The CDR3 coding sequence is TGCAGCGCCGTGGATCCTCGGGAGCAGTACTTC.

This clonotype has a handful of counts. The conserved phenylalanine or tryptophan is not found at the CDR3 terminus, so this likely reflects a read error. The genes are TRBV12-3 or TRBV12-4 and TRBJ2-2, with a weak D call TRBD1 (6 bases). V lost 3 bases, J lost 5 bases, and 19 bases lay in between. The CDR3 loop spans 17 amino acids. CDR3 sequence reads: CASSFQFLDRRTGELFC. As DNA, the CDR3 is TGTGCCAGCAGTTTCCAATTTTTGGACAGACGAACCGGGGAGCTGTTTTGT.